This T cell receptor (beta chain) stems from a study of breast tumors, draining lymph nodes, adjacent tissues. Breast cancer patients provided tissue from their axillary draining lymph nodes. CDR3 length: 13 residues. V was trimmed by 4 bases and J by 3 bases, leaving 10 bases between them. Germline CDR1 and CDR2: MGHDK and SYGVNS. This clonotype appeared many times. TCRdb reprocessed the multiplex PCR reads via MiXCR and lists one record per CDR3 protein. The data show 270,000 or so distinct CDR3 sequences, over 25% seen once. V gene TRBV25-1 combines with J gene TRBJ2-7; D unclear. Sequenced sample: axillary lymph node tissue. The source is a female donor with breast cancer. Some clones in this sample may be carry-over from other donors' samples. In DNA, the CDR3 is TGTGCCAGCAGTGTTCTCTGGATCTACGAGCAGTACTTC. Translating gives CASSVLWIYEQYF.